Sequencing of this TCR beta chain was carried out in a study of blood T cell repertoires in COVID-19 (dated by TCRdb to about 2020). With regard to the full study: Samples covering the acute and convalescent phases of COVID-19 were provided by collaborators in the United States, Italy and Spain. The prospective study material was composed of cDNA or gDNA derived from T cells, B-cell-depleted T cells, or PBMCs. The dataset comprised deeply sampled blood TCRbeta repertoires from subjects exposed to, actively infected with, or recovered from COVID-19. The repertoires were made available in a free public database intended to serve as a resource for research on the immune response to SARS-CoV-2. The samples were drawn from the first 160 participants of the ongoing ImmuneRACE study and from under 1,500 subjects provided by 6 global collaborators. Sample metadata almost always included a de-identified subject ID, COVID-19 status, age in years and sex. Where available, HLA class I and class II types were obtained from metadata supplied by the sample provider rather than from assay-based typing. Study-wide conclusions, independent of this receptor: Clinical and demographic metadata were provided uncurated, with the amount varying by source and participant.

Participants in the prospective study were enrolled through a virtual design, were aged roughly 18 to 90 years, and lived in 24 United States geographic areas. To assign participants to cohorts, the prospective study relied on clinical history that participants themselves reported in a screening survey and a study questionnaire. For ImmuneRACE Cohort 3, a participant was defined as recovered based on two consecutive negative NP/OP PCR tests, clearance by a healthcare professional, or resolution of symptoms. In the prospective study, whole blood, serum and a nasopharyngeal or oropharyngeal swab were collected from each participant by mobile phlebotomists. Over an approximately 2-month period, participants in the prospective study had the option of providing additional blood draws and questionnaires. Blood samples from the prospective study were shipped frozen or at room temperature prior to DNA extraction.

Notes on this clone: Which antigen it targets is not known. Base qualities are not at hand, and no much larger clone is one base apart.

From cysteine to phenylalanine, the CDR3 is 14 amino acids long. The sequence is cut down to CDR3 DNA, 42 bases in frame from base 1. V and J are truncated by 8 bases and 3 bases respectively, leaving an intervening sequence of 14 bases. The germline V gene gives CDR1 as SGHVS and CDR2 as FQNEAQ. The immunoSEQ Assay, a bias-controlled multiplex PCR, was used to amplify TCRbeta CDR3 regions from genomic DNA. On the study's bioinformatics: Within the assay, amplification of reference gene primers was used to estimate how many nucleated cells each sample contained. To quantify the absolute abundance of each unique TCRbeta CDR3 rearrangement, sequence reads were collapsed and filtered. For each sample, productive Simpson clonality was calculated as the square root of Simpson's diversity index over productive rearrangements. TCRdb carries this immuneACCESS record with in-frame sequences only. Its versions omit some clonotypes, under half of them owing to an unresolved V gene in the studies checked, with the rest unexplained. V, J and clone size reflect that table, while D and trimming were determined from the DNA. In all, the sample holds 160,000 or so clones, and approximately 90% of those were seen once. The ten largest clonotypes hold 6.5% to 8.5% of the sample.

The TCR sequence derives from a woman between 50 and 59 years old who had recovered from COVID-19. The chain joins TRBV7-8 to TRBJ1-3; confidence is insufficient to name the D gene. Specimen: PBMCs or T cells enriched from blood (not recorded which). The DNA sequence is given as TGTGCCAGCGAATCTGGAGGGTTTGGAAACACCATATATTTT. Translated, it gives CASESGGFGNTIYF.